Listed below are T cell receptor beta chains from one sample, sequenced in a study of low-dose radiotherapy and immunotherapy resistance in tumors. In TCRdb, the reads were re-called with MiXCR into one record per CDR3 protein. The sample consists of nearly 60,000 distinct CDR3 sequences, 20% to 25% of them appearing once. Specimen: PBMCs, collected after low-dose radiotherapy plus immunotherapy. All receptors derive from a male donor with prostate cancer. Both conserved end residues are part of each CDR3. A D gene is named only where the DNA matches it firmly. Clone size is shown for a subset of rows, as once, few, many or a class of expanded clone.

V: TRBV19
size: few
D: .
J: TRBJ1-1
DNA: TGTGCCAGTAGTCAGTCGGGACAAGTGAACACTGAAGCTTTCTTT
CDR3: CASSQSGQVNTEAFF

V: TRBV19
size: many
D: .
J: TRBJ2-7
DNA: TGTGCCAGCCGAAACAGGGCAGCTGGCGAGCAGTACTTC
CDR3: CASRNRAAGEQYF

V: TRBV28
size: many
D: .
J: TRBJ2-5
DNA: TGTGCCAGCAGTGGAGAGACCCAGTACTTC
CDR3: CASSGETQYF

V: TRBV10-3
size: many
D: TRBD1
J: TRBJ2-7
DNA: TGTGCCATCAGCCCGGGACAGGGTAGGGACGAGCAGTACTTC
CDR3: CAISPGQGRDEQYF

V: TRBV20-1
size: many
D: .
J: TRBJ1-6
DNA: TGCAGTGCTAGAGATCTTTCGGGGTTTGATTCACCCCTCCACTTT
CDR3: CSARDLSGFDSPLHF

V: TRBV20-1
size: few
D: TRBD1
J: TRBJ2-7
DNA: TGCAGTGCTGCAAGGACAGGGGCCTACGAGCAGTACTTC
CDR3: CSAARTGAYEQYF

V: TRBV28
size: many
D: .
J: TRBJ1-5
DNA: TGTGCCAGCAGTGGGGCGTCGCCCCAGCATTTT
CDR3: CASSGASPQHF

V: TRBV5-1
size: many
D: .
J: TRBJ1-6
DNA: TGCGCCAGCAGCTCACGCGCTTCGTATAATTCACCCCTCCACTTT
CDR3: CASSSRASYNSPLHF

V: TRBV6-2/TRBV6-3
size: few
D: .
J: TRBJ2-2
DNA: .
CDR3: CASRTGANTGELFFF

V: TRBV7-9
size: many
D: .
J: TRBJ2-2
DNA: TGTGCCAGCAGCTCAAGCGGGTACAAGAACACCGGGGAGCTGTTTTTT
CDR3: CASSSSGYKNTGELFF

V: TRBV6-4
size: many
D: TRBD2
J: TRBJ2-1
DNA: TGTGCCAGCGGGAGCGGGAACAATGAGCAGTTCTTC
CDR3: CASGSGNNEQFF

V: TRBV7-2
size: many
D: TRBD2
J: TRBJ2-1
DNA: TGTGCCAGCAGCTTAGTTGTACTAGCGGGACTTAATGAGCAGTTCTTC
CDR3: CASSLVVLAGLNEQFF

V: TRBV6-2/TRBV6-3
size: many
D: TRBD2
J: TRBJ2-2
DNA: TGTGCCAGCAGAATAAGAGGACTAGCGGGAGTAACCGGGGAGCTGTTTTTT
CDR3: CASRIRGLAGVTGELFF

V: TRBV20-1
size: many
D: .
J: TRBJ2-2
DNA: TGCAGTGCTACTCTGGACACCGGGGAGCTGTTTTTT
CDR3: CSATLDTGELFF

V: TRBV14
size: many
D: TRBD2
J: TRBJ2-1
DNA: TGTGCCAGCAGCCAAGGGACTAGCGGTTCATATGAGCAGTTCTTC
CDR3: CASSQGTSGSYEQFF

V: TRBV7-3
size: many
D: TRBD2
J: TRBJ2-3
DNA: TGTGCCAGCAGCGAATCTAGCGGGGCGGGAGATACGCAGTATTTT
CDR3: CASSESSGAGDTQYF

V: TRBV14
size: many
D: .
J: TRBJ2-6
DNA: TGTGCCAGCAGCCAACGTGGGATGAAAAGCTCTGGGGCCAACGTCCTGACTTTC
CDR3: CASSQRGMKSSGANVLTF

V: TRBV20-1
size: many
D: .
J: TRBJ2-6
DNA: TGCAGTGCCACCTCTGGGGCCAACGTCCTGACTTTC
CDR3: CSATSGANVLTF

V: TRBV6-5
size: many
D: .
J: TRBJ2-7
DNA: TGTGCCAGCAGGTCGACAGTCTCCGAGCAGTACTTC
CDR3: CASRSTVSEQYF

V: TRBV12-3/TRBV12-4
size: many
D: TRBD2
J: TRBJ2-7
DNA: TGTGCCAGCAGTAGGCTAGCGGGAGGATCGGTTAGCTACGAGCAGTACTTC
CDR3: CASSRLAGGSVSYEQYF

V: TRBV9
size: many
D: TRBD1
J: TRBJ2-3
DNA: TGTGCCAGCAGCGTAGGACAGGGGAGCACAGATACGCAGTATTTT
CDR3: CASSVGQGSTDTQYF

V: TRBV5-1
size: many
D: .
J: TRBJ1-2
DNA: TGCGCCAGCAGCTCGGGAAGGACGGTTAACTATGGCTACACCTTC
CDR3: CASSSGRTVNYGYTF

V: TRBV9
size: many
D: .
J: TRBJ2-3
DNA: TGTGCCAGCAGCGAAGCTGGACTGCCCACAGATACGCAGTATTTT
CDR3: CASSEAGLPTDTQYF

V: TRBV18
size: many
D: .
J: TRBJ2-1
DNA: TGTGCCAGCTCACCTATGTCGTTAGCAGGGAACAATGAGCAGTTCTTC
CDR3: CASSPMSLAGNNEQFF

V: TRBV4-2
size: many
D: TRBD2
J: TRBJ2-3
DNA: TGTGCCAGCAGCCCAAATCTAGCGGGGGGGCGCGATACGCAGTATTTT
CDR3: CASSPNLAGGRDTQYF

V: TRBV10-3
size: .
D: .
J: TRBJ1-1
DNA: TGTGCCATCAGTGAAGTCGGCAGGGTGAACACTGATGCCTTCTTT
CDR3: CAISEVGRVNTDAFF

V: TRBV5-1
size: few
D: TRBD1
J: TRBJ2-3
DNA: TGCGCCAGCAGCGGCGGGACAGGGCCTGGAGATACGCAGTATTTT
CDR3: CASSGGTGPGDTQYF

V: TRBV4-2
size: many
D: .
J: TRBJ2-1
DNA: TGTGCCAGCAGCCAAGACACCGGGAGTGGGAATGAGCAGTTCTTC
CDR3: CASSQDTGSGNEQFF

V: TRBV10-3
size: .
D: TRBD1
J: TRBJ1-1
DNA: TGTGCCACCACAGACAGGGGGTCTTCTGAAGCTTTCTTT
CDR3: CATTDRGSSEAFF

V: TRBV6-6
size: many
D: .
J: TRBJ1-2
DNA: TGTGCCAGCAGCCAAGGGGGAAATGGCTACACCTTC
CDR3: CASSQGGNGYTF

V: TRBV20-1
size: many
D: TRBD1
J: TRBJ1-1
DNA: TGCAGTGTTCCGGGACAGGGGGCGAACACTGAAGCTTTCTTT
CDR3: CSVPGQGANTEAFF

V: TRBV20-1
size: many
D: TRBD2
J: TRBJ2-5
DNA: TGCAGTGCTTGGCGCCCTAGCGGGGGCTTAGAGACCCAGTACTTC
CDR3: CSAWRPSGGLETQYF

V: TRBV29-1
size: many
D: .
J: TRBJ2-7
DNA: TGCAGCGTTGGTGCGGCAGGGGACTACGAGCAGTACTTC
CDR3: CSVGAAGDYEQYF

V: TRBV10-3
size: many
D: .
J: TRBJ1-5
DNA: TGTGCCATCAGTCCAGGACAGACTAATCAGCCCCAGCATTTT
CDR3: CAISPGQTNQPQHF

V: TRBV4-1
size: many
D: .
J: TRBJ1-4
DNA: TGCGCCAGCAGCCAAGTATGGGGCGCTAATGAAAAACTGTTTTTT
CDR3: CASSQVWGANEKLFF

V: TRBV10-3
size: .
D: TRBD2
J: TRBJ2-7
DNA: TGTGCCATCAGTCCCGGGACTAGCTCCTACGAGCAGTACTTC
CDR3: CAISPGTSSYEQYF

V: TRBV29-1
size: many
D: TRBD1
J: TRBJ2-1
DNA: TGCAGCGTTGAAGGTCAGGGGGTGCCAGAGGGTGAGCAGTTCTTC
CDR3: CSVEGQGVPEGEQFF

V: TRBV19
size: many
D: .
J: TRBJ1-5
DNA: TGTGCCAGTAGCCTGTTGGGTCCTATCAATCAGCCCCAGCATTTT
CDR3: CASSLLGPINQPQHF

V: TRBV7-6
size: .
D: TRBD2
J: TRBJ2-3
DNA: TGTGCCAGCAGCTTAACTAGCGGAAAAACAGATACGCAGTATTTT
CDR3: CASSLTSGKTDTQYF

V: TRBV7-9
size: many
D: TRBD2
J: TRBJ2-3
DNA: TGTGCCAGCAGCTTAAACAGCGGGAGAACGACAGATACGCAGTATTTT
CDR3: CASSLNSGRTTDTQYF

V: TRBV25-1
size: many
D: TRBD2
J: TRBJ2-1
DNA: TGTGCCAGCCGGGGACTAGCGGGAGAGGTTAAAGGCAATGAGCAGTTCTTC
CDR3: CASRGLAGEVKGNEQFF